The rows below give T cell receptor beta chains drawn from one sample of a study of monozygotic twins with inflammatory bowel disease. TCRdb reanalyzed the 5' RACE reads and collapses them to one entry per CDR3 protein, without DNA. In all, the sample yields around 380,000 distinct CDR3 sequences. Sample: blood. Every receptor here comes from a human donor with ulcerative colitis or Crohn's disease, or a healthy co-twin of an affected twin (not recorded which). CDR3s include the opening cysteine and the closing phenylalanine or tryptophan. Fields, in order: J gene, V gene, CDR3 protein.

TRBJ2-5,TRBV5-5,CASSHLGGQETQYF
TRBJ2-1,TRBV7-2,CASSLTGVSLNEQFF
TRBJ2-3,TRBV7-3,CASSLSGGSLADTQYF
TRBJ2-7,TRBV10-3,CAISEGTNRPTASSYEQYF
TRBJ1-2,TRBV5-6,CASSLGAGQGSHGYTF
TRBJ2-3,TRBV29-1,CSLGRGPSTDTQYF
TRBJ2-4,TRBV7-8,CASSLGHLNIQYF
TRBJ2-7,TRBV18,CASSSPTRLLPGEQYF
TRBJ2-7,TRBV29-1,CSVERGSGYEQYF
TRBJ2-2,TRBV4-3,CASSQALRADTGELFF
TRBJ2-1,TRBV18,CASSPEIAYNEQFF
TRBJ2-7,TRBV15,CATSRDRGEQYF
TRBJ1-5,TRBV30,CAWSASYNQPQHF
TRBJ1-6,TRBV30,CAWSVPGSYNSPLHF
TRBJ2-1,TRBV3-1,CASSRGAGSYNEQFF
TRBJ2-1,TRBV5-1,CASSHYPLAGPLNEQFF
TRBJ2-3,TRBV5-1,CASSLRGLAGGYTDTQYF
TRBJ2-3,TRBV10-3,CAISEADPDTQYF
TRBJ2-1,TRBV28,CATLKGDIYNEQFF
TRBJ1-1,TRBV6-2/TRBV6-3,CASSYSGVSTEAFF
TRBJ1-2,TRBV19,CASSTRSSFYGYTF
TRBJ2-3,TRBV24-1,CATRRDRDTDTQYF